The 9 T cell receptor beta chains presented below share a single source sample, sequenced in a study of control samples from healthy donors and cancer patients. Generated by immunoSEQ multiplex PCR, the TCRdb table keeps only in-frame clones and is missing some. The sample lists 150,000 to 200,000 clones, nearly 90% occurring once. The sequenced sample was blood. The origin of the receptors is a woman in her forties or fifties in good health.

Notes on this clone: A read error may produce the germline difference seen at one junction end. The chain recombines TRBV7-9 with TRBJ2-7; D is unresolved. The CDR3 loop spans 11 amino acids. Per the germline V gene, CDR1 is SEHNR and CDR2 is FQNEAQ (reference sequence). The CDR3 loop reads CASSLATNLVF. The DNA for the CDR3 is TGTGCCAGCAGCTTAGCGACAAACCTGGTCTTC.

The V and J genes are TRBV6-4 and TRBJ2-3, with D possibly TRBD2 on 6 matching bases. The CDR3 has 14 amino acids. V was clipped by 6 bases and J by 3 bases, with 13 bases between them. Germline V lookup: CDR1 MRHNA, CDR2 SNTAGT. The chain's CDR3 is CASSGDFWTDTQYF. The CDR3 nucleotides are TGTGCCAGCAGCGGGGACTTTTGGACAGATACGCAGTATTTT.

This chain links TRBV4-3 with TRBJ2-3, with D hard to call. The CDR3 consists of 13 residues. With 5 bases removed from V and 1 base from J, the gap between germline ends came to 7 bases. Per the germline V gene, CDR1 is LGHNA and CDR2 is YSLEER. This CDR3 is CASSSEGTDTQYF. CDR3 DNA: TGCGCCAGCAGCTCAGAAGGCACAGATACGCAGTATTTT.

The genes are TRBV5-8 and TRBJ1-2; no clear D. The CDR3 covers 15 residues. Germline CDR1 and CDR2: SGHTS and YDEGEE. Trimming left V 2 bases short and J 0 bases short, with 11 bases between. This CDR3 is CASSFLSGANYGYTF. The CDR3 nucleotides read TGTGCCAGCAGCTTTCTATCCGGCGCTAACTATGGCTACACCTTC.

This chain uses TRBV14 with TRBJ2-2; 7 positions agree with TRBD1. CDR1 and CDR2 from the germline V gene are SGHDN and FVKESK. Losses at the gene ends were 4 bases for V and 8 bases for J; bases not matched to a gene: 10. This CDR3 is built from 15 residues. CDR3 region: CASSRKDRILGELFF. The CDR3, as DNA: TGTGCCAGCAGCCGGAAGGACAGGATTCTAGGGGAGCTGTTTTTT.

The V call is TRBV7-6, the J call TRBJ2-1; TRBD2 matches at 10 bases. The CDR3 length is 15 residues. The J segment lost 0 bases and the V segment lost 5 bases, leaving 1 base of the junction unmatched. Germline V gene data show CDR1 as SGHVS and CDR2 as FNYEAQ. DNA of the CDR3: TGTGCCAGCAGCCCTAGCGGGAGCTCCTACAATGAGCAGTTCTTC. It specifies CASSPSGSSYNEQFF.

The chain has TRBV6-4 and TRBJ2-1, with D unclear. Germline values: CDR1 MRHNA, CDR2 SNTAGT. CDR3 length: 15 residues. Trimming left V 5 bases short and J 0 bases short, with 11 bases between. The DNA for the CDR3 is TGTGCCAGCAGTTCGACTGATAGCTCCTACAATGAGCAGTTCTTC. Its translation: CASSSTDSSYNEQFF.

V is TRBV11-2 and J is TRBJ1-4; TRBD1 might be the D (5 bases). The CDR3 covers 17 residues. Trimming took 1 base from V and 5 from J, leaving 17 bases between them. The V gene's germline CDR1 is SGHAT and CDR2 FQNNGV. The CDR3 DNA reads TGTGCCAGCAGCTTAGGCTTGGGACTCCACGCGAATGAAAAACTGTTTTTT. This gives the protein CASSLGLGLHANEKLFF.

V gene TRBV3-1 (or the pseudogene TRBV3-2) combines with J gene TRBJ2-1, with D unclear. CDR1 is LGHDT, CDR2 YNNKEL, per germline (reference sequence). Trimming removed 2 bases at V and 7 bases at J, with 18 bases between. The CDR3 extends over 16 amino acids. Here the CDR3 reads CASSQPLAGVGNEQFF. The CDR3, as DNA: TGTGCCAGCAGCCAACCCCTGGCTGGGGTAGGGAATGAGCAGTTCTTC.